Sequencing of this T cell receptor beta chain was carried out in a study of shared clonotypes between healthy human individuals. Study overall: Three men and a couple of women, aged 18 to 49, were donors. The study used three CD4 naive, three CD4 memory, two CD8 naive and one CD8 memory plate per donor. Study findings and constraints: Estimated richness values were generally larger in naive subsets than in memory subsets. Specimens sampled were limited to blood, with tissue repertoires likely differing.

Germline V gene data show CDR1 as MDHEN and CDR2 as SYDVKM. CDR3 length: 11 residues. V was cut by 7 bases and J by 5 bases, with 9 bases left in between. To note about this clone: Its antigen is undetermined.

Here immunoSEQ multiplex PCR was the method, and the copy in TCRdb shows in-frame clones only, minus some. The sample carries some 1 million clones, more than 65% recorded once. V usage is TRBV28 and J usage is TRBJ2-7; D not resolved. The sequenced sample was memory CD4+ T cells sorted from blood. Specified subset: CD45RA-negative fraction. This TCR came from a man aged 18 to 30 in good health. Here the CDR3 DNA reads TGTGCCAGCAAGTCAAACGACGAGCAGTACTTC. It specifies CASKSNDEQYF.